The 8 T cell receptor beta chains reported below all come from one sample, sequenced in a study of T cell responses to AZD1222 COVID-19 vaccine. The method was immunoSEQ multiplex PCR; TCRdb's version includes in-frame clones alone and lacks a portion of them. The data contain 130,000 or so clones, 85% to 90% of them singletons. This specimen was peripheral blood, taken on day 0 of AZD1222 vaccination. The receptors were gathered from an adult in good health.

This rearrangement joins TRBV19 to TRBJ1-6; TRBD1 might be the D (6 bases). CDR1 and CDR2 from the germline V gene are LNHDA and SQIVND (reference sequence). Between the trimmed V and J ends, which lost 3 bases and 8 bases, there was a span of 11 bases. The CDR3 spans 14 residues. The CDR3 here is CASSMSRGDSPLHF. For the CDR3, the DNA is TGTGCCAGTAGTATGTCCAGGGGAGATTCACCCCTCCACTTT.

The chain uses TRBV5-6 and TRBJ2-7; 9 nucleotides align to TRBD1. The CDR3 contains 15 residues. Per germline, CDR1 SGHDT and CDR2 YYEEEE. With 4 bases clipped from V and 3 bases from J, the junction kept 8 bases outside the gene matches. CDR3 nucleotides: TGTGCCAGCAGCCCCGGACAGGGGTTTTTCTACGAGCAGTACTTC. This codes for CASSPGQGFFYEQYF.

CDR3 region: CAWSLGSDGYTF. CDR3 DNA: TGTGCCTGGAGTTTGGGGTCTGATGGCTACACCTTC. The chain combines TRBV30 with TRBJ1-2, with unresolved D. Trimming cost V 2 bases and J 6 bases, with 10 bases left between them. Germline V gene data show CDR1 as GTSNPN and CDR2 as SVGIG (reference sequence). This CDR3 is 12 amino acids long.

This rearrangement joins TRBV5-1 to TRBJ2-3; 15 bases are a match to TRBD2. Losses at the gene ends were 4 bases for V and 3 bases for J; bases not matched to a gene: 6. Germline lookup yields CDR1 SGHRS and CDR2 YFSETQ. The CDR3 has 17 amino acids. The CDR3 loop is CASSRTSGGVRTDTQYF. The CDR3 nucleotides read TGCGCCAGCAGCAGGACTAGCGGGGGGGTACGGACAGATACGCAGTATTTT.

CDR3 sequence: CASSLLGGLARNTGELFF. The CDR3 coding sequence is TGTGCCAGCAGCCTCCTCGGGGGACTAGCGAGGAACACCGGGGAGCTGTTTTTT. The V call is TRBV7-2, the J call TRBJ2-2; TRBD2 aligns across 10 bases. Trimming removed 5 bases from V and 1 base from J; junction bases left unmatched: 10. The CDR3 loop spans 18 amino acids. Per the germline V gene, CDR1 is SGHTA and CDR2 is FQGNSA.

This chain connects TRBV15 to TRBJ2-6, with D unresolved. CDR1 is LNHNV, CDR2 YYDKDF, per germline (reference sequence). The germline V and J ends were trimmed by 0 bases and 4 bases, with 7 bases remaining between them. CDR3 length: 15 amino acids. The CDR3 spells CATSRERPGANVLTF. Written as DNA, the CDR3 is TGTGCCACCAGCAGAGAGCGGCCAGGGGCCAACGTCCTGACTTTC.

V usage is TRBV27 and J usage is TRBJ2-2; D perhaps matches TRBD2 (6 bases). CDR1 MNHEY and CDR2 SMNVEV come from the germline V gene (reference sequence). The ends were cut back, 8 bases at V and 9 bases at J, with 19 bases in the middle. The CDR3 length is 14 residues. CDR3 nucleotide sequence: TGTGCCAGCGCTCACGGGGGACGAGACAGGGAGCTGTTTTTT. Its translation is CASAHGGRDRELFF.

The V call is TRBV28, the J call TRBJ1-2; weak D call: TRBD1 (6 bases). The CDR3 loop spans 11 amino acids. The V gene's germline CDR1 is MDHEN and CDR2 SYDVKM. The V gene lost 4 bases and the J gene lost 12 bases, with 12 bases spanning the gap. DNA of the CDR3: TGTGCCAGCAGTTCGAACAGGGCTCACACCTTC. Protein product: CASSSNRAHTF.